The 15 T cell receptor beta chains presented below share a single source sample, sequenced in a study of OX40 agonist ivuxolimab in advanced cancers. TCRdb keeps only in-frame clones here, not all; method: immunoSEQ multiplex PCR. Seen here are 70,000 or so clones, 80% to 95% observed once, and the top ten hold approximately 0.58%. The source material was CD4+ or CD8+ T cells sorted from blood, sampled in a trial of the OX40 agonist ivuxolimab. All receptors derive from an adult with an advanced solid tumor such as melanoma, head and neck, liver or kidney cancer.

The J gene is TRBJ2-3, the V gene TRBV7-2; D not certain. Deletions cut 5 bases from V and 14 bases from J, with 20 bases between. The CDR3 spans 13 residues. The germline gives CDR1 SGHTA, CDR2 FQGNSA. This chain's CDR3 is CASSADPGQTGYF. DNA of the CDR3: TGTGCCAGCAGCGCCGACCCGGGCCAAACGGGGTATTTT.

In DNA form, the CDR3 reads TGTGCCAGCAGTTACTCCCCGTACCAAGAGACCCAGTACTTC. Translated, it gives CASSYSPYQETQYF. The chain joins TRBV6-5 to TRBJ2-5; D unresolved. Germline V CDR1 and CDR2: MNHEY, SVGAGI. Trimming shortened V by 0 bases and J by 0 bases, and 5 bases separated the two germline ends. The CDR3 contains 14 residues.

This CDR3 reads CASSQSVGRGTGELFF. The CDR3 DNA reads as TGTGCCAGCAGCCAATCTGTGGGGCGCGGCACCGGGGAGCTGTTTTTT. This rearrangement joins TRBV4-2 to TRBJ2-2; tentatively, D is TRBD1 (5 bases). This CDR3 is 16 amino acids long. The ends were cut back, 2 bases at V and 4 bases at J, with 14 bases in the middle. Germline loops: CDR1 LGHNA, CDR2 YNFKEQ.

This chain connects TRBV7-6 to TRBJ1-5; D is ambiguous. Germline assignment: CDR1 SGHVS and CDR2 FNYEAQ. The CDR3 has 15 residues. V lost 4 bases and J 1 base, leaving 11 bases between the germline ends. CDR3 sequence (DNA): TGTGCCAGCAGCTCAGGTCCGGAAAGCAATCAGCCCCAGCATTTT. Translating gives CASSSGPESNQPQHF.

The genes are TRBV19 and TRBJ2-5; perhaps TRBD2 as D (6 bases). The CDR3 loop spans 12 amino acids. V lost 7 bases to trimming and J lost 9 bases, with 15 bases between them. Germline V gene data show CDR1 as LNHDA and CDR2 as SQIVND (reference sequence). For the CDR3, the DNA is TGTGCCAGTACCCCCGGCGGAGGGGCCCAGTACTTC. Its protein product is CASTPGGGAQYF.

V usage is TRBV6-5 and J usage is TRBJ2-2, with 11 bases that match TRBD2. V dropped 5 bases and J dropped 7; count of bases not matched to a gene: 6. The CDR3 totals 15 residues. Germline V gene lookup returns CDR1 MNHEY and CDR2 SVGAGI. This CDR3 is CASSSSGRAVGELFF. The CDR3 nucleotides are TGTGCCAGCAGTAGTAGCGGGAGGGCCGTCGGGGAGCTGTTTTTT.

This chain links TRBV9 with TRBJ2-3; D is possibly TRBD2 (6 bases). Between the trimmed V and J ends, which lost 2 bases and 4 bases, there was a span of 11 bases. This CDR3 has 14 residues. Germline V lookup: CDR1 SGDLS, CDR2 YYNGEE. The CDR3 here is CASSVEGFSDTQYF. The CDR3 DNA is TGTGCCAGCAGCGTGGAGGGCTTTTCAGATACGCAGTATTTT.

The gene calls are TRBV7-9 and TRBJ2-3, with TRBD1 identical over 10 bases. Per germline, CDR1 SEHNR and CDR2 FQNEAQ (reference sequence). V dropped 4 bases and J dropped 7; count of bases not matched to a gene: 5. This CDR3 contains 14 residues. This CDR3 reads CASSSGQGLHTQYF. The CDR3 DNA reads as TGTGCCAGCAGCTCGGGACAGGGGCTCCATACGCAGTATTTT.

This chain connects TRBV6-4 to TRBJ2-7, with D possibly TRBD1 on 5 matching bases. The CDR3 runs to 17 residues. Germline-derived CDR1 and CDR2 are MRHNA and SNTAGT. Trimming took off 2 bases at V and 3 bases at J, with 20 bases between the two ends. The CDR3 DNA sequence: TGTGCCAGCAGTGACCAGGGCAGGGAACATTTTGTCTACGAGCAGTACTTC. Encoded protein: CASSDQGREHFVYEQYF.

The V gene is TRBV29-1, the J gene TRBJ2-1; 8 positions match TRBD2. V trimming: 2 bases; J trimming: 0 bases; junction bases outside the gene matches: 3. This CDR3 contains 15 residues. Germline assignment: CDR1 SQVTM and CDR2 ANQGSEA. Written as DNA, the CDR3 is TGCAGCGTTGAAACCAGCGGGAGCTCCTACAATGAGCAGTTCTTC. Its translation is CSVETSGSSYNEQFF.

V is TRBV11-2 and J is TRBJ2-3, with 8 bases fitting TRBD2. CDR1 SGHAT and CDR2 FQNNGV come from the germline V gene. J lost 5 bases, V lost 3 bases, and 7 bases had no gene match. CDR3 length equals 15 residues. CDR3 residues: CASSFSGRALDTQYF. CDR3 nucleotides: TGTGCCAGCAGCTTCTCCGGGAGGGCCTTAGATACGCAGTATTTT.

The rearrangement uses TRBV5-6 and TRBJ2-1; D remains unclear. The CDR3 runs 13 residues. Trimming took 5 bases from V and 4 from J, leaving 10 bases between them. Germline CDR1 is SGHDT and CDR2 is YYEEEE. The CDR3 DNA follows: TGTGCCAGCAGAGCCACCCTTTACAATGAGCAGTTCTTC. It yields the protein CASRATLYNEQFF.

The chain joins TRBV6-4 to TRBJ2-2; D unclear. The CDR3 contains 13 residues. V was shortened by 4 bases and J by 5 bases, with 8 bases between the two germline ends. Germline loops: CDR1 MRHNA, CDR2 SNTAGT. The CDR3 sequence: CASSAERTGELFF. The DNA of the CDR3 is TGTGCCAGCAGTGCCGAACGGACCGGGGAGCTGTTTTTT.

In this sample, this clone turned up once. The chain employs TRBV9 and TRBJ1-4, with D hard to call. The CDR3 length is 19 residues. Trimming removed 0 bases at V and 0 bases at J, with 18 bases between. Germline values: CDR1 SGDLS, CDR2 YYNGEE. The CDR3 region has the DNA TGTGCCAGCAGCGTAGACCCCCTGGCCTTTTCTGCAACTAATGAAAAACTGTTTTTT. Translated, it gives CASSVDPLAFSATNEKLFF.

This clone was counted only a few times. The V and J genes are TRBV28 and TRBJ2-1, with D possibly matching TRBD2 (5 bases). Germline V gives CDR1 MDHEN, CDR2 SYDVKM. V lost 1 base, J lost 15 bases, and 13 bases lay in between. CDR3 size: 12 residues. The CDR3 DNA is TGTGCCAGCAGTTTATCGGGAAGGGTTGGGTTCTTC. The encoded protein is CASSLSGRVGFF.